This TCR beta chain was documented in a study of shared T cell receptors in the human thymus (dated by TCRdb to the early 2020s). Broadly, across the study: The study examined how the human thymus generates shared, self-reactive T-cell receptor alpha chains.

This clone was counted a few times. It has no known antigen specificity. One end of the junction fails to match germline, which may point to a read error. This sample also contains other DNA sequences that code for the same CDR3. The library came from the immunoSEQ multiplex PCR assay. The clones in this table, taken by TCRdb from immuneACCESS, are in-frame only. Not every clone is retained; where verified, under half of the shortfall comes from an unresolved V gene, and the cause of the rest is unknown. This sample gives 550,000 to 800,000 clones in total; approximately 85% of them show up just once. 0.0095% to 0.013% of the sample is in the top ten clones. This same sample was also part of a study on human thymus T cells. As the second paper documents: In Finland, the donors were immunologically healthy infants who were having open corrective cardiac surgery for congenital heart defects. Thymus tissue was obtained as surgical resects removed during corrective cardiac surgery. Usage of V and J gene segments appeared to be biased in both the thymic and the peripheral blood repertoires. According to the related research, thymic TCR repertoires were highly overlapping among unrelated individuals. The study characterized TCR alpha and beta repertoires from under 10 infant thymus samples and four related peripheral blood samples. Donor ages ranging from about 6 to 244 days were recorded, and several male and a couple of female infants were included in the cohort. Thymocytes were freed from the tissue by mechanical means and kept at -70 degrees C as pellets of about 9-33 million cells. A QIAsymphony instrument was used to extract genomic DNA from the frozen cell pellets. The immunoSEQ multiplex PCR assay was used to amplify the TCRB and TCRAD loci from a standardized quantity of quality-controlled genomic DNA. The amplicons covered the V(D)J region and were long enough to include the CDR3 and to identify the V and J genes. The amplicons were sequenced on an Illumina platform via the commercial immunoSEQ service. Primer bias and sequencing errors were corrected using previously described methods, and TCRAD and TCRB definitions followed the IMGT database. Analysis of the repertoires was done with immunoSEQ Analyzer 3.0 and VDJTools and included basic statistics, V/J segment usage, diversity estimates, rarefaction and pairwise overlap. Diversity was estimated with Chao1, ChaoE, Efron-Thisted, Shannon and inverse Simpson indices, and also on datasets down-sampled to the smallest sample. Repertoire overlap used strict matching of CDR3 nucleotide sequence, V gene and J gene, with Jaccard-based multidimensional scaling clustering. On average, thymus samples yielded around 810,000 unique TCRB clonotypes, whereas blood samples yielded around 88,000.

Sequencing input: thymocytes. The source is a girl under three years old with a congenital heart defect. Donor details come from another sample of the same person, matched by shared clones.

The CDR3 has the sequence CASSQEPGLQKVNSPLHF. The DNA sequence reads TGCGCCAGCAGCCAAGAACCGGGACTCCAAAAAGTAAATTCCCCCCTCCACTTT. In this chain, TRBV4-3 is recombined with TRBJ1-6, with TRBD1 tentatively as D gene (5 bases match). Taken from cysteine to phenylalanine, the CDR3 has 18 residues. Only the CDR3 DNA stays, 54 bases, in frame from base 1. The germline V gene sets CDR1 to LGHNA and CDR2 to YSLEER.